This TCR beta chain was recovered during a study of human T cells and chemical hapten exposure. In the study overall: Cases of alopecia areata, totalis or universalis occurred in a predominantly female patient group.

This clonotype has at least ten counts. TCRdb reprocessed the RACE reads with MiXCR, giving one entry per CDR3 protein. The sample has 330,000 or so distinct CDR3 sequences, around 6% seen once. The CDR3 length is 16 residues. From germline, CDR1 is MDHEN and CDR2 SYDVKM. Trimming pared 5 bases from V and 4 bases from J, leaving 17 bases between. Time point defined: patch test 2, 6 weeks after DPC sensitization. Sample treatment: therapeutic diphenylcyclopropenone sensitization with weekly scalp DPC. Sequencing was performed on whole blood, taken in connection with sensitization to the hapten diphenylcyclopropenone (DPC). This clonotype originated in a young woman with alopecia areata. Some clones in this sample may be carry-over from other donors' samples. V gene TRBV28 combines with J gene TRBJ1-4; possible D gene TRBD1, 5 bases. Written as DNA, the CDR3 is TGTGCCAGCAGTACCGGACGATGGGGCAATAATGAAAAACTGTTTTTT. It codes for CASSTGRWGNNEKLFF.